This TCR beta chain is from a study of glioma-infiltrating T cells. Deletions cut 6 bases from V and 2 bases from J, with 11 bases between. The CDR3 extends over 13 amino acids. CDR1 and CDR2 from the germline V gene are LNHDA and SQIVND (reference sequence). This clonotype was observed at least ten times. The iRepertoire nested amplicon-rescue multiplex PCR amplified TCR alpha and beta CDR3s from RNA. MiXCR, applied by TCRdb to the multiplex PCR reads, yields one record per CDR3 protein. In the table there are around 90,000 distinct CDR3 sequences, around 40% of which are singletons. V gene TRBV19 combines with J gene TRBJ2-7; TRBD1 is a possible D gene (5 bases). The sequenced material came from glioma tissue, nonneoplastic brain tissue, or PBMCs (not recorded which). The clonotype was recovered from a human donor with low-grade glioma or glioblastoma, undergoing nonglioma brain surgery, or in good health (not recorded which). CDR3 in amino acids: CASSWGGTYEQYF. DNA of the CDR3: TGTGCCAGTAGCTGGGGCGGAACCTACGAGCAGTACTTC.